This is a list of T cell receptor beta chains from one sample in a study of cytomegalovirus exposure and HLA in healthy donors. This table comes from immunoSEQ multiplex PCR, and its TCRdb copy is limited to in-frame clones, with some not included. Here the sample spans roughly 130,000 clones, 83% being singletons. Sequencing was performed on PBMCs. The receptors here all came from a girl aged 2 to 9 in good health and CMV-seronegative. Each CDR3 is given without its conserved first and last residue.

>TRBJ2-1|TRBV25-1
ASSGREKYNEQF
>TRBJ2-1|TRBV7-2
ASSLNAGPYNEQF
>TRBJ2-3|TRBV7-2
ASSVPGLAGGRGDTQY
>TRBJ2-1|TRBV19
ASSMETGVNGEQF
>TRBJ2-7|TRBV11-1
ASSYNGPTYEQY
>TRBJ2-1|TRBV18
ASSLGTSGGYNEQF
>TRBJ1-6|TRBV12-5
ASGLEAGTRSYNSPLH
>TRBJ2-7|TRBV7-6
ASSETSGSSYEQY
>TRBJ2-7|TRBV7-9
ASRTTGFYEQY
>TRBJ2-1|TRBV28
ASRSGQIHNEQF
>TRBJ1-1|TRBV11-2
ASSFGAEAF
>TRBJ2-1|TRBV4-1
ASSSRLARGKYNEQF
>TRBJ1-2|TRBV4-1
ASSPGTGWDGYT
>TRBJ1-1|TRBV4-3
ASSVRDSDVTEAF
>TRBJ1-5|TRBV6-6
ASSYVTGPNQPQH
>TRBJ2-7|TRBV7-6
ASSLRPGGIYEQY
>TRBJ2-1|TRBV1
TSSRGTGTNEQF
>TRBJ2-7|TRBV7-9
ASSLSTGIHWEQY
>TRBJ2-1|TRBV9
ASSLGLAGGLGNEQF
>TRBJ2-5|TRBV9
ASSVAGGVETQY
>TRBJ2-1|TRBV19
ASNTGYNEQF
>TRBJ2-7|TRBV7-6
ASSFGSEQY
>TRBJ2-1|TRBV4-1
ASSQTAHYDWQF
>TRBJ1-2|TRBV29-1
SVESGNYGYT
>TRBJ2-2|TRBV6-1
ASSEDGRGGTGELF
>TRBJ2-5|TRBV6-1
ASSGRWGGQETQY
>TRBJ2-7|TRBV7-8
ASSRPGTGNEY
>TRBJ2-1|TRBV11-2
ASSVIARLEQF
>TRBJ1-2|TRBV28
ASSTGTAFFNYGYT
>TRBJ2-1|TRBV4-1
ASSQATSINEQF
>TRBJ2-2|TRBV4-1
ASSQRQGPTGELF
>TRBJ2-7|TRBV27
ASSFTRGAEQY
>TRBJ1-1|TRBV9
ASSPHGTGTEAF
>TRBJ2-7|TRBV30
AWSVGGSYEQY
>TRBJ2-7|TRBV30
AWRNQGAREQY
>TRBJ2-2|TRBV7-9
ASSFSGRRTGELF
>TRBJ1-1|TRBV27
ASSLTGGITEAF
>TRBJ1-4|TRBV5-1
ASSLGPGGEKLF
>TRBJ2-7|TRBV27
ASSFIGTNAYEQY
>TRBJ1-2|TRBV27
ASSKQGRGDYGYT
>TRBJ1-1|TRBV2
ASSVGQMNTEAF
>TRBJ2-5|TRBV20-1
SADRETQY
>TRBJ1-1|TRBV7-9
ASSFHLDRTEAF
>TRBJ1-5|TRBV6-5
ASSYRPGKRNQPQH
>TRBJ2-6|TRBV23-1
ASRPNQGVPGANVLT
>TRBJ1-4|TRBV11-2
ASSFAGEKLF
>TRBJ2-7|TRBV6-5
ASSLHSGVSYEQY
>TRBJ1-4|TRBV9
ASSPSDSLHEKLF
>TRBJ1-5|TRBV28
ASSLGGQPQH